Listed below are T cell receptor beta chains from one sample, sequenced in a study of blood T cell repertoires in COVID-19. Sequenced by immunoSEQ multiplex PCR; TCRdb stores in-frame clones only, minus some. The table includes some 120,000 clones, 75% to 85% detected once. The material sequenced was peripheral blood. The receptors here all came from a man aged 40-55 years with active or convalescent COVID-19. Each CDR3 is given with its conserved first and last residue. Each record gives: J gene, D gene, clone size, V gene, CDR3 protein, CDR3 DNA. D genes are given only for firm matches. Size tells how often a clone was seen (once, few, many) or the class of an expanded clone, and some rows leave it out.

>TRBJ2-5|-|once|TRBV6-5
CASTITTYQETQYF
TGTGCCAGCACTATTACGACATACCAAGAGACCCAGTACTTC
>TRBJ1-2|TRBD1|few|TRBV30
CAWTWTGNYGYTF
TGTGCCTGGACATGGACAGGGAACTATGGCTACACCTTC
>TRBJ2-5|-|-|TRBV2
CASLKGKTQYF
TGTGCCAGCCTTAAGGGGAAGACCCAGTACTTC
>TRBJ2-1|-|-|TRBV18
CASSPLRGRSGSHRRNEQFF
TGTGCCAGCTCACCACTAAGGGGCCGCTCCGGATCCCATAGGCGGAATGAGCAGTTCTTC
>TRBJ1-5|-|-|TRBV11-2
CASSPDWTYQPQHF
TGTGCCAGCAGCCCCGACTGGACTTATCAGCCCCAGCATTTT
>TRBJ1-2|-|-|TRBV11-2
CASRPVGGNYGYTF
TGTGCCAGCAGACCAGTGGGGGGTAACTATGGCTACACCTTC
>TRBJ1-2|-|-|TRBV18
CASSPIYLGGPYGYTF
TGTGCCAGCTCACCAATATATCTGGGGGGACCCTATGGCTACACCTTC
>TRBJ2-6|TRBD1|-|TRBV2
CASMNYGQAQMGANVLTF
TGTGCCAGCATGAATTACGGACAGGCCCAAATGGGGGCCAACGTCCTGACTTTC
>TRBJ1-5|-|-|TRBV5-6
CASSSLPGPQHF
TGTGCCAGCAGCTCCCTCCCAGGGCCCCAGCATTTT
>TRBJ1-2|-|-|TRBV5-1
CASSLEGVSYTF
TGCGCCAGCAGCTTGGAGGGGGTTTCCTACACCTTC
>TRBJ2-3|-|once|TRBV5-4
CASSLSTDTQYF
TGTGCCAGCAGCTTGTCAACAGATACGCAGTATTTT
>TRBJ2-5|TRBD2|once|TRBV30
CALAGLAETQYF
TGTGCCTTAGCGGGACTGGCTGAGACCCAGTACTTC
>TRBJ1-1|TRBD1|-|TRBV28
CASRPGQGSTEAFF
TGTGCCAGCAGACCCGGACAGGGGAGCACTGAAGCTTTCTTT
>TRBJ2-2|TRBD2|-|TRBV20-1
CSASAREGGELFF
TGCAGTGCTAGTGCCCGGGAGGGCGGGGAGCTGTTTTTT
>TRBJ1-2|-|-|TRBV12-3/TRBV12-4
CASSQVPGHGYTF
TGTGCCAGCAGCCAGGTCCCAGGTCATGGCTACACCTTC
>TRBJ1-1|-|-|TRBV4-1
CASSRGVGGNTEAFF
TGCGCCAGCAGCCGGGGGGTTGGGGGGAACACTGAAGCTTTCTTT
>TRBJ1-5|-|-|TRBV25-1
CASSARGDNQPQHF
TGTGCCAGCAGTGCCAGGGGTGACAATCAGCCCCAGCATTTT
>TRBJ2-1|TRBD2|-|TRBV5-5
CASSLELAGGNEQFF
TGTGCCAGCAGCTTGGAACTAGCGGGAGGAAATGAGCAGTTCTTC
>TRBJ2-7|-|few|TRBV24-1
CATLLPVLRGDEQYF
TGTGCCACTCTTTTACCTGTACTTAGAGGCGACGAGCAGTACTTC
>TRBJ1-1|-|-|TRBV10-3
CAISVGSGEAFF
TGTGCCATCAGTGTTGGGTCAGGTGAAGCTTTCTTT
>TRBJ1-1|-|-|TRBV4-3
CASSQGLYTEAFF
TGCGCCAGCAGCCAAGGACTATACACTGAAGCTTTCTTT
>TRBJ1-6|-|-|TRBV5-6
CASSLDRSPLHF
TGTGCCAGCAGCTTGGACAGATCACCCCTCCACTTT
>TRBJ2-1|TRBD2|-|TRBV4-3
CASSQDRGGIYNEQFF
TGCGCCAGCAGCCAAGATCGGGGGGGGATTTACAATGAGCAGTTCTTC
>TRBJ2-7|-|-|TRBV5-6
CASSFGTENEQYF
TGTGCCAGCAGCTTCGGAACGGAGAACGAGCAGTACTTC
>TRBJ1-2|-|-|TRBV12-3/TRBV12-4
CASSLEGRGGYTF
TGTGCCAGCAGTTTAGAGGGCCGGGGTGGCTACACCTTC
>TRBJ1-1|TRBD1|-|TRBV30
CAWRQGAEAFF
TGTGCCTGGAGACAGGGGGCCGAGGCTTTCTTT
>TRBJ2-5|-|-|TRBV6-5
CASSRGPGETQYF
TGTGCCAGCAGTCGAGGACCAGGGGAGACCCAGTACTTC
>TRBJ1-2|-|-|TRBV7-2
CASSPGTLNYGYTF
TGTGCCAGCTCGCCAGGTACCCTTAACTATGGCTACACCTTC
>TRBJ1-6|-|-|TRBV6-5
CASSRGSSYNSPLHF
TGTGCCAGCAGCCGGGGTAGCTCCTATAATTCACCCCTCCACTTT
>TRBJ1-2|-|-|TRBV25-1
CATRESAGAVTF
TGTGCCACCAGGGAGAGTGCGGGGGCCGTCACCTTC